The 22 T cell receptor beta chains below come from one sample, sequenced in a study of OX40 agonist ivuxolimab in advanced cancers. The method was the immunoSEQ multiplex PCR assay. Entries here come from immuneACCESS through TCRdb and include only in-frame sequences with V and J called. Some clones fail to appear in such tables; in the studies checked, an unresolved V gene covers under half of the shortfall, and the cause of the remainder is unknown. Recorded for this sample are over 55,000 clones; approximately 81% of them occurred a single time. The ten largest clonotypes hold approximately 1.9% of the sample. The input for sequencing was CD4+ or CD8+ T cells sorted from blood, taken in a trial of the OX40 agonist ivuxolimab. The receptors here all came from an adult with an advanced solid tumor such as melanoma, head and neck, liver or kidney cancer.

V usage is TRBV7-2 and J usage is TRBJ1-6; D ambiguous. Germline values: CDR1 SGHTA, CDR2 FQGNSA. Deletions cut 3 bases from V and 5 bases from J, with 11 bases between. The CDR3 totals 15 residues. The CDR3 protein is CASSLPVGDNSPLHF. The CDR3 region has the DNA TGTGCCAGCAGCTTGCCAGTTGGAGATAATTCACCCCTCCACTTT.

In this sample, this clone turned up many times. V and J are TRBV19 and TRBJ1-5; 10 bases are a match to TRBD1. There are 16 residues in the CDR3. CDR1 and CDR2 (germline): LNHDA, SQIVND (reference sequence). With V trimmed by 10 bases and J by 2 bases, 11 bases remained unmatched. CDR3 loop: CATKGQGFGGNQPQHF. CDR3 DNA: TGTGCCACTAAGGGACAGGGGTTTGGTGGCAATCAGCCCCAGCATTTT.

The chain couples TRBV28 to TRBJ1-2; D is uncertain. Trimming removed 7 bases from V and 5 bases from J, with 14 bases in between. The CDR3 is 13 amino acids. Looked up from germline, CDR1 is MDHEN and CDR2 is SYDVKM. The CDR3 DNA reads as TGTGCCAGCACCACCCCAGCGAAGTATGGCTACACCTTC. It specifies CASTTPAKYGYTF.

This chain connects TRBV5-1 to TRBJ2-3; tentatively, D is TRBD1 (6 bases). CDR3 size: 17 residues. Germline V gene data show CDR1 as SGHRS and CDR2 as YFSETQ. The V and J ends lost 4 bases and 0 bases respectively, with 18 bases between them. This chain's CDR3 is CASSPPDSFTSTDTQYF. CDR3 nucleotide sequence: TGCGCCAGCAGCCCACCGGACAGTTTCACTAGCACAGATACGCAGTATTTT.

The CDR3 sequence: CASSLGGGAGANVLTF. The DNA of the CDR3 is TGTGCCAGCAGCTTAGGAGGCGGGGCTGGGGCCAACGTCCTGACTTTC. The rearrangement joins TRBV7-3 to TRBJ2-6; weak D call: TRBD2 (6 bases). This CDR3 has 16 residues. The germline CDR1 and CDR2 sequences are SGHTA and FQGTGA. Trimming shortened V by 2 bases and J by 2 bases, and 10 bases separated the two germline ends.

This rearrangement joins TRBV9 to TRBJ2-3, with 8 bases matching TRBD2. V was pared by 3 bases and J by 6 bases, with 12 bases of the junction left unmatched. CDR3 length equals 16 residues. CDR1 SGDLS and CDR2 YYNGEE come from the germline V gene. The CDR3: CASSARGSGVGDTQYF. For the CDR3, the DNA is TGTGCCAGCAGCGCACGGGGTAGCGGGGTAGGGGATACGCAGTATTTT.

The chain combines TRBV29-1 with TRBJ2-1; a weak D match, TRBD2 (5 bases). CDR1 SQVTM and CDR2 ANQGSEA come from the germline V gene. The CDR3 is made up of 13 amino acids. V gave up 3 bases and J gave up 4 bases, with 10 bases separating them. The CDR3 reads CSVDTGLYNEQFF. The CDR3 DNA sequence: TGCAGCGTTGACACGGGATTGTACAATGAGCAGTTCTTC.

This rearrangement joins TRBV12-5 to TRBJ2-5, with D perhaps assigned TRBD1 or TRBD2 (5 bases each). Near its end, the DNA agrees better with TRBJ2-7, so the J call may be wrong. This CDR3 has 13 residues. CDR1 and CDR2 from the germline V gene are LGHNT and FRNRAP. CDR3 bases: TGTGCTAGTGCCTGGGACGGAACCTACGAGCAGTACTTC. Translation: CASAWDGTYEQYF.

The rearrangement joins TRBV18 to TRBJ1-1; no reliable D call. The V gene's germline CDR1 is KGHSH and CDR2 LQKENI. V was pared by 5 bases and J by 0 bases, with 10 bases between. This CDR3 region has 14 residues. The CDR3 DNA reads as TGTGCCAGCTCATCACGACTGCTGAACACTGAAGCTTTCTTT. It codes for CASSSRLLNTEAFF.

To note about this clone: The junction and the germline gene differ at one end; a read error may be behind it. The chain has TRBV7-7 and TRBJ1-1; D possibly corresponds to TRBD1 (6 bases). CDR3 length: 16 amino acids. Germline V gene data show CDR1 as SSHAT and CDR2 as FNYEAQ (reference sequence). Here the CDR3 reads CASSDRTGSPLTEAFF. The CDR3 bases are TGTGCTAGCAGCGACCGTACAGGGAGTCCACTCACTGAAGCTTTCTTT.

There are a few counts of this clone. The rearrangement links TRBV19 to TRBJ2-5; TRBD2 aligns across 7 bases. Unmatched junction bases numbered 17, after V lost 3 bases and J lost 7 bases. The V gene's germline CDR1 is LNHDA and CDR2 SQIVND (reference sequence). The CDR3 spans 17 residues. For the CDR3, the DNA is TGTGCCAGTAGTATGGCCCTTGGGACCCCTGGGGGGGGGACCCAGTACTTC. It is translated as CASSMALGTPGGGTQYF.

In this sample, this clone turned up a few times. The chain joins TRBV9 to TRBJ1-2; TRBD1 aligns across 9 bases. The CDR3 is made up of 17 amino acids. J gave up 3 bases and V 4 bases, and 13 bases lay outside the gene matches. Germline lookup yields CDR1 SGDLS and CDR2 YYNGEE. CDR3 protein: CASSTGTGFGFDYGYTF. In DNA, the CDR3 is TGTGCCAGCAGCACCGGGACAGGGTTTGGCTTCGACTATGGCTACACCTTC.

The genes are TRBV11-2 and TRBJ2-6; D remains unclear. V dropped 4 bases and J dropped 1 base, with 8 bases sitting between them. Germline V CDR1 and CDR2: SGHAT, FQNNGV. The CDR3 runs to 15 residues. The CDR3 sequence: CASSSHGSGANVLTF. CDR3 DNA: TGTGCCAGCAGCTCCCATGGATCTGGGGCCAACGTCCTGACTTTC.

The chain couples TRBV7-9 to TRBJ1-4; D gene ambiguous. V was shortened by 8 bases and J by 5 bases, with 12 bases between the two germline ends. The CDR3 contains 13 residues. Germline-derived CDR1 and CDR2 are SEHNR and FQNEAQ (reference sequence). The CDR3 spells CASGNSENEKLFF. CDR3 nucleotides: TGTGCCAGCGGGAACAGTGAGAATGAAAAACTGTTTTTT.

The genes are TRBV4-2 and TRBJ2-7; perhaps D is TRBD1 or TRBD2 (5 bases each). Germline assignment: CDR1 LGHNA and CDR2 YNFKEQ. The V end lost 4 bases, the J end lost 7 bases, and 14 bases lay between the germline ends. The CDR3 contains 13 residues. The CDR3 DNA is TGTGCCAGCAGCCTCCGAGGGGCGGTTGAGCAGTACTTC. The encoded protein is CASSLRGAVEQYF.

This clone came up a few times. V gene TRBV30 combines with J gene TRBJ1-2; weak D call: TRBD1 (5 bases). The length of the CDR3 is 13 residues. Germline V CDR1 and CDR2: GTSNPN, SVGIG (reference sequence). Trimming shortened V by 3 bases and J by 6 bases, and 14 bases separated the two germline ends. The CDR3 region is CAWSRSGRHGYTF. DNA for the CDR3: TGTGCCTGGAGCCGGTCAGGGCGACATGGCTACACCTTC.

This clone was recorded once. The chain has TRBV5-4 and TRBJ2-5, with TRBD1 matching over 9 bases. The junction had 5 bases not matched to a gene; V was cut back by 3 bases and J by 2 bases. The V gene's germline CDR1 is SGHNT and CDR2 YYREEE (reference sequence). The CDR3 runs to 15 residues. The CDR3 loop reads CASSSRQGGQETQYF. For the CDR3, the DNA is TGTGCCAGCAGCTCCCGACAGGGGGGACAAGAGACCCAGTACTTC. The complete variable domain, with remaining parts taken from reference TRBV5-4 and TRBJ2-5, reads ETGVTQSPTHLIKTRGQQVTLRCSSQSGHNTVSWYQQALGQGPQFIFQYYREEENGRGNFPPRFSGLQFPNYSSELNVNALELDDSALYLCASSSRQGGQETQYFGPGTRLLVL.

The chain couples TRBV19 to TRBJ1-2; no firm D call. This CDR3 contains 14 residues. Trimming cost V 10 bases and J 8 bases, with 23 bases left between them. CDR1 is LNHDA, CDR2 SQIVND, per germline (reference sequence). CDR3 sequence reads: CATSPEGRLGGYTF. In nucleotides, the CDR3 is TGTGCCACCTCGCCCGAGGGAAGACTAGGGGGCTACACCTTC.

This chain connects TRBV6-6 to TRBJ1-2; D might be TRBD1 (6 bases). Trimming stripped 6 bases from V and 0 bases from J, with 11 bases between. Germline CDR1 is MNHNY and CDR2 is SVGAGI (reference sequence). This CDR3 spans 14 amino acids. The CDR3: CASSTGSANYGYTF. The CDR3 DNA reads as TGTGCCAGCAGCACAGGGTCGGCTAACTATGGCTACACCTTC.

To note about this clone: No conserved phenylalanine or tryptophan ends this CDR3, so it is likely a read error. It is unclear where the CDR3 begins or ends on the DNA, so no DNA is shown, and the CDR3 is as TCRdb lists it. This chain links TRBV6-5 with TRBJ2-3; TRBD2 is the table's D call and was not checked against the DNA. The CDR3 is 12 residues long, counting both termini. Germline V gene data show CDR1 as MNHEY and CDR2 as SVGAGI. The CDR3 loop reads CASTQTGLVAGI.

This clone was seen just once. The gene calls are TRBV14 and TRBJ2-1; either TRBD1 or TRBD2 may supply D (5 bases each). The CDR3 consists of 13 residues. The ends were cut back, 5 bases at V and 5 bases at J, with 10 bases in the middle. Per the germline V gene, CDR1 is SGHDN and CDR2 is FVKESK. This chain's CDR3 is CASSVGRHNEQFF. CDR3 bases: TGTGCCAGCAGCGTGGGACGTCACAATGAGCAGTTCTTC. Filled out from reference TRBV14 and TRBJ2-1, the complete variable domain reads EAGVTQFPSHSVIEKGQTVTLRCDPISGHDNLYWYRRVMGKEIKFLLHFVKESKQDESGMPNNRFLAERTGGTYSTLKVQPAELEDSGVYFCASSVGRHNEQFFGPGTRLTVL.

The rearrangement links TRBV5-6 to TRBJ1-1; a possible D gene is TRBD1 (5 bases). There are 14 residues in the CDR3. The V end was cut by 1 base, the J end by 4 bases, with 11 bases between. The germline CDR1 and CDR2 sequences are SGHDT and YYEEEE. The DNA for the CDR3 is TGTGCCAGCAGCTTGAAGGGGCGAACCACTGAAGCTTTCTTT. As protein: CASSLKGRTTEAFF.